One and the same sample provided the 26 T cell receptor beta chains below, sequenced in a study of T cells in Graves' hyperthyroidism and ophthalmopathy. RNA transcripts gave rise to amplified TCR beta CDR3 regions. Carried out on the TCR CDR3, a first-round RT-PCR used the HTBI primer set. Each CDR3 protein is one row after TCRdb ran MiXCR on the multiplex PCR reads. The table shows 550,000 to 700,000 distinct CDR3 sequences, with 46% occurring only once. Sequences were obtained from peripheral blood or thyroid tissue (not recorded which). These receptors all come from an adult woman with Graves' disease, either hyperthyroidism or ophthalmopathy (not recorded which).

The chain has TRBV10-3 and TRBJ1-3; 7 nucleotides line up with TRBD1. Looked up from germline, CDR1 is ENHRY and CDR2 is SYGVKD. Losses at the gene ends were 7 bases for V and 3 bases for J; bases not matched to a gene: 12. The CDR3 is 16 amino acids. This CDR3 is CAIILDRASGGNTIYF. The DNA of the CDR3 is TGTGCCATCATCCTCGACAGGGCCTCCGGTGGAAACACCATATATTTT.

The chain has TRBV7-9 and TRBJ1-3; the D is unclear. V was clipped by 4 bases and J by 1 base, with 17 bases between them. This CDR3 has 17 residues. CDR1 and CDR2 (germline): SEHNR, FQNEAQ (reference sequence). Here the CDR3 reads CASSYSGYTSSGNTIYF. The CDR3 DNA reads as TGTGCCAGCAGCTACTCCGGTTATACGTCTTCTGGAAACACCATATATTTT.

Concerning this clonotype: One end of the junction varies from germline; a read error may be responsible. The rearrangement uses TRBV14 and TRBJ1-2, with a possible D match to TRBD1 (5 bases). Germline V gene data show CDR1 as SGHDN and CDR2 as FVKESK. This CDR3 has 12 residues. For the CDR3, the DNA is TGTGCCAGCAGCCTCGGGACGGATGGCCACACCTTC. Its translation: CASSLGTDGHTF.

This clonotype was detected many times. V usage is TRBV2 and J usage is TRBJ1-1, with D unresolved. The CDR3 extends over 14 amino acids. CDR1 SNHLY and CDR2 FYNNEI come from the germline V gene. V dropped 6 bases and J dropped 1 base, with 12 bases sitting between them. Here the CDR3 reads CASRIGLKNTEAFF. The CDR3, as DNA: TGTGCCAGCAGAATAGGCCTGAAGAACACTGAAGCTTTCTTT.

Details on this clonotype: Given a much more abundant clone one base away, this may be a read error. The CDR3 region is CASSFGSSNEKLFF. DNA of the CDR3: TGCGCCAGCAGCTTCGGGTCTTCTAATGAAAAACTGTTTTTT. V usage is TRBV5-1 and J usage is TRBJ1-4, with no clear D. Germline CDR1 is SGHRS and CDR2 is YFSETQ. Trimming left V 2 bases short and J 3 bases short, with 8 bases between. This CDR3 is 14 amino acids long. The whole variable domain, filled in from reference TRBV5-1 and TRBJ1-4, reads KAGVTQTPRYLIKTRGQQVTLSCSPISGHRSVSWYQQTPGQGLQFLFEYFSETQRNKGNFPGRFSGRQFSNSRSEMNVSTLELGDSALYLCASSFGSSNEKLFFGSGTQLSVL.

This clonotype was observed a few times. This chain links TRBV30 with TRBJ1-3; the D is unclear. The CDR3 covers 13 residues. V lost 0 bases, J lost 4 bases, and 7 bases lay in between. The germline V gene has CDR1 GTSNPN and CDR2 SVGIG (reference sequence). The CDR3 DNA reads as TGTGCCTGGAGTGTAAATCGAGGAAACACCATATATTTT. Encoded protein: CAWSVNRGNTIYF.

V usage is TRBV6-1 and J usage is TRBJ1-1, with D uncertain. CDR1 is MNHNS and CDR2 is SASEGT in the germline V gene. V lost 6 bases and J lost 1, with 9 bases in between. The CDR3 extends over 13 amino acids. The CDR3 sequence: CASRRNRNTEAFF. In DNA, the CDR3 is TGTGCCAGCAGACGTAACAGGAACACTGAAGCTTTCTTT.

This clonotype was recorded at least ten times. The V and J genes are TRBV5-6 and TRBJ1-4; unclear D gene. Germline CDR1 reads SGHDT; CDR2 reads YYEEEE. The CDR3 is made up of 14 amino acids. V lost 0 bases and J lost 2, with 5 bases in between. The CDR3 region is CASSLATTNEKLFF. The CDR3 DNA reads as TGTGCCAGCAGCTTGGCAACTACTAATGAAAAACTGTTTTTT.

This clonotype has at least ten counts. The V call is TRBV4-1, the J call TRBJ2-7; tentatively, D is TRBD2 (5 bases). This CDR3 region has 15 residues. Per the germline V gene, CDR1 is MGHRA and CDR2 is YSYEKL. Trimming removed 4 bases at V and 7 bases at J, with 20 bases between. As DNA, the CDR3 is TGCGCCAGCAGCCGGCAAGGACTGTTCGGTGGGGAGCAGTACTTC. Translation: CASSRQGLFGGEQYF.

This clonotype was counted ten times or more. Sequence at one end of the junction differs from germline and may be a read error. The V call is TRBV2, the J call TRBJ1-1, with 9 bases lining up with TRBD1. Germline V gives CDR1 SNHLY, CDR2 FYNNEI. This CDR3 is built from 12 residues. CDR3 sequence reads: CASSGEGTGRNF. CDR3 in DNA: TGTGCCAGCAGTGGAGAGGGGACAGGGCGTAACTTT.

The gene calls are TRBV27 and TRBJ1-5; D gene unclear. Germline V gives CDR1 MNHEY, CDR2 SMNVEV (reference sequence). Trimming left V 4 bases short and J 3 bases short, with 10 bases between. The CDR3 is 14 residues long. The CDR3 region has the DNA TGTGCCAGCAGTTATGGCAGACTCAATCAGCCCCAGCATTTT. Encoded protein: CASSYGRLNQPQHF.

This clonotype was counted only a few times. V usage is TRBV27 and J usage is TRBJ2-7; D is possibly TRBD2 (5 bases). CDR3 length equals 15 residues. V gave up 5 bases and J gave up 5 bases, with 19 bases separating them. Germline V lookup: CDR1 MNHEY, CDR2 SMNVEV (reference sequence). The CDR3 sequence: CASSLKTTTVDEQYF. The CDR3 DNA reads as TGTGCCAGCAGTCTAAAAACGACTACGGTCGACGAGCAGTACTTC.

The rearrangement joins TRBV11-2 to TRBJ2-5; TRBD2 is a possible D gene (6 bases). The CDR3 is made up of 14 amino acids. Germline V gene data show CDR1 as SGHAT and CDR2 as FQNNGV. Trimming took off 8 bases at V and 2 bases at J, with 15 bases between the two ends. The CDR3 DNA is TGTGCCAGCTGGGCGGCGGGGATACAAGAGACCCAGTACTTC. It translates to CASWAAGIQETQYF.

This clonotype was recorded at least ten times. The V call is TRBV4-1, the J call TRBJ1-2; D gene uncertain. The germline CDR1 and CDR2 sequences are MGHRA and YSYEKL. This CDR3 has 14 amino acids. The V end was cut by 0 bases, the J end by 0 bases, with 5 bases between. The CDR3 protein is CASSQDVANYGYTF. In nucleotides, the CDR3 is TGCGCCAGCAGCCAAGACGTAGCTAACTATGGCTACACCTTC.

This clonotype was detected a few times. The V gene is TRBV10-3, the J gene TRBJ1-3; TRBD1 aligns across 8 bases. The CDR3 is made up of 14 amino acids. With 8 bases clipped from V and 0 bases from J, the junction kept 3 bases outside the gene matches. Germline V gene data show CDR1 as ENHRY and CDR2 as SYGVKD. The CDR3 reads CAILDRASGNTIYF. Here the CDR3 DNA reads TGTGCCATCTTGGACAGGGCCTCTGGAAACACCATATATTTT.

For the CDR3, the DNA is TGTGCCAGCAGTGAAGCGGGCCGCGAGAAGCCCCAGCATTTT. It is translated as CASSEAGREKPQHF. The chain couples TRBV2 to TRBJ1-5; D gene uncertain. The germline V and J ends were trimmed by 0 bases and 8 bases, with 11 bases remaining between them. Germline values: CDR1 SNHLY, CDR2 FYNNEI. The CDR3 has 14 residues.

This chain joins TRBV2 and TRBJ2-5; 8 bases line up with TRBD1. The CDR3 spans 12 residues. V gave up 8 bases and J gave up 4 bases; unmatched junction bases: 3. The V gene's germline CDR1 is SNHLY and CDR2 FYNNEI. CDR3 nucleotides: TGTGCCAGCTTGGACAGGGCAGAGACCCAGTACTTC. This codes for CASLDRAETQYF.

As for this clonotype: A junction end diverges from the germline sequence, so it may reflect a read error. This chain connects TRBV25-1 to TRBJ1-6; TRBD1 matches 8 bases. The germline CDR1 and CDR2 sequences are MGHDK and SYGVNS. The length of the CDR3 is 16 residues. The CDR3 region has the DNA TGTGCCTGCAGTGCCCCAGAGGACAGGGTCTATTCACCCCTCCACTTT. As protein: CACSAPEDRVYSPLHF.

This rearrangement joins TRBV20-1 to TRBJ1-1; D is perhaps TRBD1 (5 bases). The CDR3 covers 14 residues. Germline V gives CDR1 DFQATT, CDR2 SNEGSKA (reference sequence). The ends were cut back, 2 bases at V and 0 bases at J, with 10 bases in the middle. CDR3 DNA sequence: TGCAGTGCTAGAACGGGGGTCATGAACACTGAAGCTTTCTTT. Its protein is CSARTGVMNTEAFF.

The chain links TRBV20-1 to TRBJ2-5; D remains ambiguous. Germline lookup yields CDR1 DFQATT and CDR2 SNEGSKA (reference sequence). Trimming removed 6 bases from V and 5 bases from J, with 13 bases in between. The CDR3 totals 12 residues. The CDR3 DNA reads TGCAGTGCAAAAAAAACGGCGGAGACCCAGTACTTC. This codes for CSAKKTAETQYF.

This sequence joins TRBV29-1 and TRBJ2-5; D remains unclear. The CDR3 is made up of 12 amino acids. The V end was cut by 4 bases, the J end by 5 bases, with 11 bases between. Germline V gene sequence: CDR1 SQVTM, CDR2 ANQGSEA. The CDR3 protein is CSVGSLEETQYF. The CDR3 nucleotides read TGCAGCGTTGGGTCCCTGGAGGAGACCCAGTACTTC.

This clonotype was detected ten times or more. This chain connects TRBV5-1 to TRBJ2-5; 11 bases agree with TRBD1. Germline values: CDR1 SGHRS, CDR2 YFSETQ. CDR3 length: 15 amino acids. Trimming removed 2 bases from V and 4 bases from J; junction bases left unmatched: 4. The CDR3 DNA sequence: TGCGCCAGCAGCTTCGCCGGGACAGGGGGAGAGACCCAGTACTTC. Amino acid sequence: CASSFAGTGGETQYF.

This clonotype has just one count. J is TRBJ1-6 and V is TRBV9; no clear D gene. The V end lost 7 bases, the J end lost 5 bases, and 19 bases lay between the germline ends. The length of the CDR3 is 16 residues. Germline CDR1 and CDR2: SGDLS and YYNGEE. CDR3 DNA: TGTGCCAGCTCCCCTCCGAGGACGGATAATAATTCACCCCTCCACTTT. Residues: CASSPPRTDNNSPLHF.

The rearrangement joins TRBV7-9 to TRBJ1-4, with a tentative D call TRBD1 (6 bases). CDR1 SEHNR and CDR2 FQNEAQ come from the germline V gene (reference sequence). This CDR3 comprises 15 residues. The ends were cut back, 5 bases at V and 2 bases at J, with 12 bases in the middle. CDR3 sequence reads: CASSPQGVTNEKLFF. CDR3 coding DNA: TGTGCCAGCAGCCCACAGGGTGTGACTAATGAAAAACTGTTTTTT.

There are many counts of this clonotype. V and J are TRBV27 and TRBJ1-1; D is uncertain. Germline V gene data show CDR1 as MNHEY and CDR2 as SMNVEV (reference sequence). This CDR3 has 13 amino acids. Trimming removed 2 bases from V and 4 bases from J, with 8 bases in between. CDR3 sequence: CASSLEVSTEAFF. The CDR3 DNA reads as TGTGCCAGCAGTTTAGAGGTGAGCACTGAAGCTTTCTTT.

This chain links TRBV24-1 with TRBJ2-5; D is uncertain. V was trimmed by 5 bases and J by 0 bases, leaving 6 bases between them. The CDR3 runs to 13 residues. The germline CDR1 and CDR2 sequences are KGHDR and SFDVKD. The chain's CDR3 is CATSGLDQETQYF. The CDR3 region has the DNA TGTGCCACCAGTGGCCTGGACCAAGAGACCCAGTACTTC.